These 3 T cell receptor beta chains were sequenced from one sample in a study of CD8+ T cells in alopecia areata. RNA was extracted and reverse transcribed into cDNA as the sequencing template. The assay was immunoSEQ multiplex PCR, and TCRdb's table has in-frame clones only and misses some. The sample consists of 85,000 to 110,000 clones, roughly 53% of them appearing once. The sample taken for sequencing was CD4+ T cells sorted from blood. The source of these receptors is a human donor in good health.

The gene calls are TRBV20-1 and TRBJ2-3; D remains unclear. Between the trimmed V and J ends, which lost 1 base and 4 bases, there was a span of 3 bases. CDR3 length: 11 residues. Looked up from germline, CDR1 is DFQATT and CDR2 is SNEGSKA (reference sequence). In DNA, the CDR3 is TGCAGTGCTAGAGTACCAGATACGCAGTATTTT. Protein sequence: CSARVPDTQYF.

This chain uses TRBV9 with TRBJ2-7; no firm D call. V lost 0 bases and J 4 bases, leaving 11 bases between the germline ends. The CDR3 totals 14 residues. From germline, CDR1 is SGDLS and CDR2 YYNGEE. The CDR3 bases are TGTGCCAGCAGCGTAGGGGTGAGTGGGTACGAGCAGTACTTC. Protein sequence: CASSVGVSGYEQYF.

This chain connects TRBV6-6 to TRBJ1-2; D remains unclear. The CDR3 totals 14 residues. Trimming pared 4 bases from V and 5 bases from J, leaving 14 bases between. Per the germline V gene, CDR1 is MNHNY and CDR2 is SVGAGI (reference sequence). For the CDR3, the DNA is TGTGCCAGCAGTTCCTCGGAGTTACCTTATGGCTACACCTTC. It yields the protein CASSSSELPYGYTF.